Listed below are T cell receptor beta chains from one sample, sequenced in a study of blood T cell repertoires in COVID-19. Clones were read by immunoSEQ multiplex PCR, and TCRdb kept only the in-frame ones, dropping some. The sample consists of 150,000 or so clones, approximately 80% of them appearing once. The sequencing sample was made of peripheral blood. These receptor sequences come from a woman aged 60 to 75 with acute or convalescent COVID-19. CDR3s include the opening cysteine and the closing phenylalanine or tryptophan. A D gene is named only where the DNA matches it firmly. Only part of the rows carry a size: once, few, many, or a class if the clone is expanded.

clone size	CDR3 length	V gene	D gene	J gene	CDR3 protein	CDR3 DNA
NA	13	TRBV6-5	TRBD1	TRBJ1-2	CASRLGTDYGYTF	TGTGCCAGCAGGTTAGGGACAGACTATGGCTACACCTTC
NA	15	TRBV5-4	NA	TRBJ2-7	CASSLGRWSIYEQYF	TGTGCCAGCAGCTTGGGCCGGTGGTCTATCTACGAGCAGTACTTC
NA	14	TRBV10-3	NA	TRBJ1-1	CAISERGRGTEAFF	TGTGCCATCAGTGAAAGGGGTAGGGGCACTGAAGCTTTCTTT
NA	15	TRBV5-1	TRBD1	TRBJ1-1	CASSWGTGMNTEAFF	TGCGCCAGCAGCTGGGGGACAGGAATGAACACTGAAGCTTTCTTT
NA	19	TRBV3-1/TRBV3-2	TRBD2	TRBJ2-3	CASSQDLGISGGPPDTQYF	TGTGCCAGCAGCCAAGATCTAGGAATTAGCGGGGGGCCCCCAGATACGCAGTATTTT
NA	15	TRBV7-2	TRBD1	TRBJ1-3	CASSPWTGGGNTIYF	TGTGCCAGCAGCCCGTGGACAGGGGGCGGAAACACCATATATTTT
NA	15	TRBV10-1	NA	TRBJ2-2	CASSATGLNTGELFF	TGCGCCAGCAGTGCGACAGGTCTCAACACCGGGGAGCTGTTTTTT
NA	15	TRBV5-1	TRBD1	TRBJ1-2	CASSLLTGGKDGYTF	TGCGCCAGCAGCCTGTTGACAGGGGGCAAGGATGGCTACACCTTC
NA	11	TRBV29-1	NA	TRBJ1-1	CSVEVGAETFF	TGCAGCGTTGAAGTTGGGGCTGAGACTTTCTTT
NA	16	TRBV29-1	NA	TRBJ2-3	CSCPRGGSSNTDTQYF	TGCAGCTGCCCAAGGGGGGGCAGTAGTAATACAGATACGCAGTATTTT
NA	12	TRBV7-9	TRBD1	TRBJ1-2	CASSSGGFGYTF	TGTGCCAGCAGCTCAGGGGGATTCGGCTACACCTTC
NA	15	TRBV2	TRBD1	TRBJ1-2	CASSDETGGAGGYTF	TGTGCCAGCAGTGACGAAACAGGGGGGGCCGGTGGCTACACCTTC
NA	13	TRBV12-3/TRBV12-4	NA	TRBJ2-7	CASSLVHSYEQYF	TGTGCCAGCAGTTTAGTCCATTCCTACGAGCAGTACTTC
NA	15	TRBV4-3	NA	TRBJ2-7	CASSQDAGHSYEQYF	TGCGCCAGCAGCCAAGATGCGGGGCACTCCTACGAGCAGTACTTC
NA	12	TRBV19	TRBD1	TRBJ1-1	CASGGRGPEAFF	TGTGCCAGCGGGGGCAGGGGGCCTGAAGCTTTCTTT
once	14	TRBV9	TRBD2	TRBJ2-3	CASTQTSGEAMEYF	TGTGCCAGCACCCAGACTAGCGGGGAGGCTATGGAGTATTTT
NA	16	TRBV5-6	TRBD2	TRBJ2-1	CASSALRGRDYNEQFF	TGTGCCAGCAGCGCTCTGCGGGGGAGGGATTACAATGAGCAGTTCTTC
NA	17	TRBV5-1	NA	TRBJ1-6	CASSEGGESSYNSPLHF	TGCGCCAGCAGCGAGGGCGGGGAAAGCTCCTATAATTCACCCCTCCACTTT
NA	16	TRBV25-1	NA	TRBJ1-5	CASSEGTPNSNQPQHF	TGTGCCAGCAGTGAAGGGACACCTAATAGCAATCAGCCCCAGCATTTT
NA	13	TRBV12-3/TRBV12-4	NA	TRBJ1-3	CASRGGQGNTIYF	TGTGCCAGCAGGGGCGGACAGGGAAACACCATATATTTT
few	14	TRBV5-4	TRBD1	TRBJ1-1	CASRTGTGNTEAFF	TGTGCCAGCAGGACCGGGACAGGAAACACTGAAGCTTTCTTT
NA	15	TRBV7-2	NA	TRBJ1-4	CASSLAVTNNEKLFF	TGTGCCAGCAGCTTAGCGGTTACTAATAATGAAAAACTGTTTTTT
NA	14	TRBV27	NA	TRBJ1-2	CASSFGGANYGYTF	TGTGCCAGCAGTTTCGGGGGAGCTAACTATGGCTACACCTTC
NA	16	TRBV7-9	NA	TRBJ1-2	CASSLVPSDTQHGYTF	TGTGCCAGCAGCTTAGTCCCCTCGGACACTCAACATGGCTACACCTTC
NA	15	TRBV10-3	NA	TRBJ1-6	CAISPSSGGNSPLHF	TGTGCCATCAGTCCGAGTTCCGGGGGTAATTCACCCCTCCACTTT
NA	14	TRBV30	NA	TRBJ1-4	CAWRRQGWNEKLFF	TGTGCCTGGAGGAGGCAGGGATGGAATGAAAAACTGTTTTTT
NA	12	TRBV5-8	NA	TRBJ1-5	CASSLPDQPQHF	TGTGCCAGCAGCTTGCCCGATCAGCCCCAGCATTTT
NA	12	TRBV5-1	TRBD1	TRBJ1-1	CASRQGDTEAFF	TGCGCCAGCAGACAGGGGGACACTGAAGCTTTCTTT
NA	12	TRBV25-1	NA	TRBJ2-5	CASNEGGETQYF	TGTGCCAGCAACGAGGGAGGAGAGACCCAGTACTTC
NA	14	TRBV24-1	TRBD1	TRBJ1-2	CATSETGTGDGYTF	TGTGCCACCAGTGAGACCGGGACAGGGGATGGCTACACCTTC
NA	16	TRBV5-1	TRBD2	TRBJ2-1	CASSFNSGGPYNEQFF	TGCGCCAGCAGTTTTAATAGCGGGGGCCCCTACAATGAGCAGTTCTTC
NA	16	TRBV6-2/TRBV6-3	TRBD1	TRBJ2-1	CASSYPRGQSYNEQFF	TGTGCCAGCAGTTATCCGAGGGGGCAATCCTACAATGAGCAGTTCTTC
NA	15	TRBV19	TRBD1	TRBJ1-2	CASSITGQGAGGYTF	TGTGCCAGTAGTATAACGGGACAGGGGGCTGGCGGCTACACCTTC
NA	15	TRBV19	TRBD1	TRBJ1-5	CASKEGAGGNQPQHF	TGTGCCAGCAAGGAGGGGGCGGGGGGAAATCAGCCCCAGCATTTT
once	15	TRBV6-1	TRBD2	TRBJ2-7	CASSSPSGVSHEQYF	TGTGCCAGCAGTTCCCCTAGCGGGGTCTCCCACGAGCAGTACTTC
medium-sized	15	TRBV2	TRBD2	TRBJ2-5	CASRGGLAGRQTQYF	TGTGCCAGCAGAGGCGGACTAGCGGGGAGACAGACCCAGTACTTC
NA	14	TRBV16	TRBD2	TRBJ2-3	CASSLAGGPDTQYF	TGTGCCAGCAGCCTTGCGGGGGGCCCAGATACGCAGTATTTT
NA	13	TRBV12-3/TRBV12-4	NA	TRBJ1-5	CASSPAGSQPQHF	TGTGCCAGCAGTCCCGCGGGCAGTCAGCCCCAGCATTTT
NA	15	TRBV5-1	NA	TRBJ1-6	CASSLETAAGSPLHF	TGCGCCAGCAGCTTGGAGACTGCCGCCGGTTCACCCCTCCACTTT
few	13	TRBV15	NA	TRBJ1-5	CATSRGGDQPQHF	TGTGCCACCAGCAGAGGGGGAGATCAGCCCCAGCATTTT
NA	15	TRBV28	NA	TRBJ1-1	CASNPNGGGSTEAFF	TGTGCCAGCAACCCTAACGGGGGGGGAAGCACTGAAGCTTTCTTT